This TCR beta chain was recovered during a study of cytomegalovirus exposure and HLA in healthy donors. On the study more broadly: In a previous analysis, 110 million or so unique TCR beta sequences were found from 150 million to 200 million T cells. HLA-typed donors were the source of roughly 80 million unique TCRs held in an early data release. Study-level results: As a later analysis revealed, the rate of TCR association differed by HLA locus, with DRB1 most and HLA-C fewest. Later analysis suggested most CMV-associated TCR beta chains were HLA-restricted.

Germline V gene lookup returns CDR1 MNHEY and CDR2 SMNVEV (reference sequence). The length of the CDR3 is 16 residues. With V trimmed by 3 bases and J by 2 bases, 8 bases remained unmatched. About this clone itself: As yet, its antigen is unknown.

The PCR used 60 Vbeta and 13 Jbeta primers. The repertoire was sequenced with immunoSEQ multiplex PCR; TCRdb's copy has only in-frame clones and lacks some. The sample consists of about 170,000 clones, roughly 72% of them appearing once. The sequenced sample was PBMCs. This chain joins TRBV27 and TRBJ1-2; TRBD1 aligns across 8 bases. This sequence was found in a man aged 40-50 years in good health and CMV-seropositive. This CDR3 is CASSFAMDRVNYGYTF. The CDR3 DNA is TGTGCCAGCAGTTTTGCCATGGACAGGGTCAACTATGGCTACACCTTC.